This T cell receptor (beta chain) stems from a study of blood T cell repertoires in COVID-19. J was trimmed by 2 bases and V by 5 bases; bases with no gene match: 13. Per germline, CDR1 SEHNR and CDR2 FQNEAQ (reference sequence). This CDR3 comprises 19 residues. Produced via immunoSEQ multiplex PCR; TCRdb's table is partial and in-frame only. The sample lists more than 200,000 clones; roughly nine tenths were seen once. V gene TRBV7-9 combines with J gene TRBJ2-1; 12 nucleotides line up with TRBD2. Sequencing was performed on peripheral blood. The sequence derives from a woman aged 45-59 years with COVID-19, enrolled during active disease. Written as DNA, the CDR3 is TGTGCCAGCAGCCCAGGAAGACTAGCGGGGGACATTACCTACAATGAGCAGTTCTTC. This translates into CASSPGRLAGDITYNEQFF. The full variable domain, completed using reference TRBV7-9 and TRBJ2-1, is DTGVSQNPRHKITKRGQNVTFRCDPISEHNRLYWYRQTLGQGPEFLTYFQNEAQLEKSRLLSDRFSAERPKGSFSTLEIQRTEQGDSAMYLCASSPGRLAGDITYNEQFFGPGTRLTVL.